The 23 T cell receptor beta chains below were found in one sample sequenced in a study of blood T cell repertoires in COVID-19. Here immunoSEQ multiplex PCR was the method, and the copy in TCRdb shows in-frame clones only, minus some. This sample yields almost 90,000 clones, of which approximately 88% are seen a single time; roughly 10% belongs to the top ten. The sequenced sample was peripheral blood. The receptors here all came from a man at least 80 years old with acute or convalescent COVID-19.

The gene calls are TRBV5-6 and TRBJ2-2, with 11 bases aligning to TRBD1. Germline V gives CDR1 SGHDT, CDR2 YYEEEE. CDR3 length: 15 residues. With V trimmed by 3 bases and J by 6 bases, 4 bases remained unmatched. CDR3: CASSSDRGLAGELFF. For the CDR3, the DNA is TGTGCCAGCAGCTCGGACAGGGGGCTGGCCGGGGAGCTGTTTTTT.

The chain joins TRBV7-9 to TRBJ1-1; D gene unclear. Germline V gene sequence: CDR1 SEHNR, CDR2 FQNEAQ (reference sequence). Trimming cost V 0 bases and J 4 bases, with 9 bases left between them. This CDR3 has 14 residues. CDR3 in amino acids: CASSLAKVGTEAFF. The CDR3, as DNA: TGTGCCAGCAGCTTAGCGAAAGTCGGCACTGAAGCTTTCTTT.

The chain is built from TRBV15 and TRBJ2-1; 7 bases fit TRBD1. Germline CDR1 reads LNHNV; CDR2 reads YYDKDF (reference sequence). Unmatched junction bases numbered 15, after V lost 0 bases and J lost 7 bases. This CDR3 has 18 amino acids. CDR3 region: CATSRDPQWTGSGNEQFF. CDR3 nucleotides: TGTGCCACCAGCAGAGATCCCCAGTGGACAGGTTCGGGGAATGAGCAGTTCTTC.

V usage is TRBV10-3 and J usage is TRBJ2-7; TRBD2 matches at 13 bases. The length of the CDR3 is 15 residues. The V and J ends lost 2 bases and 5 bases, in that order; junction bases with no gene match: 3. Per the germline V gene, CDR1 is ENHRY and CDR2 is SYGVKD. The CDR3 is CAISEGLAGENEQYF. CDR3 nucleotide sequence: TGTGCCATCAGTGAGGGACTAGCGGGAGAAAACGAGCAGTACTTC.

The chain carries TRBV9 and TRBJ1-2; a weak D match, TRBD1 (5 bases). Trimming cost V 4 bases and J 0 bases, with 13 bases left between them. Germline assignment: CDR1 SGDLS and CDR2 YYNGEE. This CDR3 contains 15 residues. DNA for the CDR3: TGTGCCAGCAGCCCCAGGCAGGGTACTAACTATGGCTACACCTTC. Its translation is CASSPRQGTNYGYTF.

The CDR3 region is CASSLVQNQPQHF. CDR3 sequence (DNA): TGTGCCAGCAGTTTAGTGCAGAATCAGCCCCAGCATTTT. The V call is TRBV12-3 or TRBV12-4, the J call TRBJ1-5; D is ambiguous. Trimming shortened V by 1 base and J by 4 bases, and 5 bases separated the two germline ends. The CDR3 sequence is 13 residues long.

The chain has TRBV18 and TRBJ1-4; no firm D call. The V and J ends lost 3 bases and 7 bases respectively, with 6 bases between them. The CDR3 covers 12 residues. In germline, CDR1 is KGHSH, CDR2 LQKENI. The CDR3 spells CASSPRGEKLFF. CDR3 DNA sequence: TGTGCCAGCTCACCGCGGGGTGAAAAACTGTTTTTT.

V and J are TRBV2 and TRBJ2-7; D gene ambiguous. Between the trimmed V and J ends, which lost 5 bases and 4 bases, there was a span of 9 bases. The CDR3 spans 12 residues. The V gene's germline CDR1 is SNHLY and CDR2 FYNNEI. In DNA, the CDR3 is TGTGCCAGCAGTCTTCAGGTATACGAGCAGTACTTC. This sequence encodes CASSLQVYEQYF.

CDR3 coding DNA: TGTGCCAGCTCACAAATGGGGGGGCAAGAGACCCAGTACTTC. Its translation is CASSQMGGQETQYF. The rearrangement joins TRBV18 to TRBJ2-5; 7 nucleotides match TRBD2. CDR3 length equals 14 residues. Trimming removed 4 bases from V and 2 bases from J; junction bases left unmatched: 4. Germline CDR1 and CDR2: KGHSH and LQKENI.

The rearrangement uses TRBV11-2 and TRBJ2-7; D remains ambiguous. Trimming pared 0 bases from V and 3 bases from J, leaving 9 bases between. The CDR3 runs to 14 residues. Germline CDR1 and CDR2: SGHAT and FQNNGV. The CDR3 sequence is CASSLDVSGYEQYF. CDR3 bases: TGTGCCAGCAGCTTAGATGTCTCGGGCTACGAGCAGTACTTC.

The rearrangement links TRBV7-2 to TRBJ2-7; TRBD2 agrees at 10 bases. Germline lookup yields CDR1 SGHTA and CDR2 FQGNSA. V was pared by 1 base and J by 2 bases, with 5 bases of the junction left unmatched. The CDR3 totals 16 residues. The CDR3 loop is CASSLVGLARTYEQYF. The DNA of the CDR3 is TGTGCCAGCAGCTTAGTGGGACTAGCGAGGACCTACGAGCAGTACTTC.

J is TRBJ1-1 and V is TRBV5-1; D call uncertain. The CDR3 spans 16 residues. The V gene lost 2 bases and the J gene lost 1 base, with 15 bases spanning the gap. Germline V CDR1 and CDR2: SGHRS, YFSETQ. DNA of the CDR3: TGCGCCAGCAGCTTCCGGCGGGCCGGTGAGAACACTGAAGCTTTCTTT. As protein: CASSFRRAGENTEAFF.

The V and J genes are TRBV3-1 (or the pseudogene TRBV3-2) and TRBJ1-5; 7 bases line up with TRBD1. Germline loops: CDR1 LGHDT, CDR2 YNNKEL (reference sequence). This CDR3 spans 17 amino acids. J was trimmed by 2 bases and V by 1 base; bases with no gene match: 8. CDR3 amino acids: CASSQGQGQLGNQPQHF. The CDR3 DNA reads as TGTGCCAGCAGCCAAGGACAGGGACAGCTTGGCAATCAGCCCCAGCATTTT.

This chain connects TRBV11-2 to TRBJ1-5, with a tentative D call TRBD1 (5 bases). The germline CDR1 and CDR2 sequences are SGHAT and FQNNGV. The CDR3 has 14 amino acids. V shed 3 bases and J shed 4 bases, with 10 bases lying between them. In nucleotides, the CDR3 is TGTGCCAGCAGCTTCGGGACTCCTAATCAGCCCCAGCATTTT. Encoded protein: CASSFGTPNQPQHF.

This clone was picked up one time. J is TRBJ2-1 and V is TRBV19; TRBD2 matches 7 bases. Looked up from germline, CDR1 is LNHDA and CDR2 is SQIVND (reference sequence). The CDR3 runs 15 residues. V lost 4 bases to trimming and J lost 4 bases; unmatched junction nucleotides: 7. CDR3 protein: CASSTGLPQYNEQFF. The CDR3 DNA reads TGTGCCAGTAGTACGGGACTACCCCAATACAATGAGCAGTTCTTC.

The chain joins TRBV19 to TRBJ1-1; 7 bases are shared with TRBD1. The germline CDR1 and CDR2 sequences are LNHDA and SQIVND (reference sequence). The CDR3 extends over 15 amino acids. Unmatched junction bases numbered 7, after V lost 5 bases and J lost 1 base. CDR3 region: CASSLRTGSNTEAFF. The CDR3 nucleotides are TGTGCCAGTAGTCTAAGGACAGGATCGAACACTGAAGCTTTCTTT. Complete variable domain (other parts from reference TRBV19 and TRBJ1-1): DGGITQSPKYLFRKEGQNVTLSCEQNLNHDAMYWYRQDPGQGLRLIYYSQIVNDFQKGDIAEGYSVSREKKESFPLTVTSAQKNPTAFYLCASSLRTGSNTEAFFGQGTRLTVV.

V usage is TRBV28 and J usage is TRBJ2-7, with a possible D match to TRBD1 (8 bases). Germline CDR1 reads MDHEN; CDR2 reads SYDVKM. Trimming took 6 bases from V and 2 from J, leaving 14 bases between them. The CDR3 length is 14 residues. The CDR3 region is CASRGTGGAYEQYF. The CDR3 nucleotides are TGTGCCAGCAGGGGAACAGGGGGGGCCTACGAGCAGTACTTC.

V and J are TRBV6-4 and TRBJ1-5; 8 bases map to TRBD1. This CDR3 region has 15 residues. The germline V gene has CDR1 MRHNA and CDR2 SNTAGT. Germline trimming cut 6 bases from V and 0 bases from J; bases unmatched to any gene: 4. CDR3 residues: CASRSTGDSNQPQHF. The DNA for the CDR3 is TGTGCCAGCAGATCGACAGGGGATAGCAATCAGCCCCAGCATTTT.

This chain connects TRBV19 to TRBJ1-2, with D possibly TRBD1 on 5 matching bases. V lost 6 bases to trimming and J lost 0 bases, with 14 bases between them. Germline V lookup: CDR1 LNHDA, CDR2 SQIVND (reference sequence). The CDR3 consists of 15 residues. The CDR3 region has the DNA TGTGCCAGTAGCCGCATCGGGGGGACTAACTATGGCTACACCTTC. Translation gives CASSRIGGTNYGYTF.

Here the CDR3 reads CASSPRGPGGGSEAFF. The CDR3 bases are TGTGCCAGCAGCCCTCGTGGCCCAGGGGGCGGCAGTGAAGCTTTCTTT. The chain carries TRBV16 and TRBJ1-1; 8 nucleotides agree with TRBD1. Trimming removed 4 bases from V and 7 bases from J; junction bases left unmatched: 14. Per the germline V gene, CDR1 is KGHSY and CDR2 is FQNENV. The CDR3 has 16 amino acids.

The chain joins TRBV29-1 to TRBJ2-7; 8 bases fit TRBD1. There are 15 residues in the CDR3. The junction had 5 bases not matched to a gene; V was cut back by 0 bases and J by 1 base. CDR1 and CDR2 (germline): SQVTM, ANQGSEA. The CDR3 DNA sequence: TGCAGCGTTGAAGATCTGACAGGGGTTTCCTACGAGCAGTACTTC. This sequence encodes CSVEDLTGVSYEQYF.

V and J are TRBV20-1 and TRBJ2-6; perhaps TRBD2 as D (5 bases). The CDR3 is made up of 16 amino acids. In germline, CDR1 is DFQATT, CDR2 SNEGSKA (reference sequence). The germline V and J ends were trimmed by 3 bases and 0 bases, with 12 bases remaining between them. The CDR3 spells CSASPGSSSGANVLTF. The CDR3 nucleotides read TGCAGTGCTAGTCCGGGATCCAGCTCTGGGGCCAACGTCCTGACTTTC.

The chain employs TRBV7-7 and TRBJ2-5, with a possible D match to TRBD1 (5 bases). The V gene's germline CDR1 is SSHAT and CDR2 FNYEAQ (reference sequence). The CDR3 sequence is 15 residues long. The V and J ends lost 1 base and 5 bases respectively, with 14 bases between them. CDR3 loop: CASSLGPQGKETQYF. In nucleotides, the CDR3 is TGTGCCAGCAGCTTAGGGCCCCAGGGCAAGGAGACCCAGTACTTC.